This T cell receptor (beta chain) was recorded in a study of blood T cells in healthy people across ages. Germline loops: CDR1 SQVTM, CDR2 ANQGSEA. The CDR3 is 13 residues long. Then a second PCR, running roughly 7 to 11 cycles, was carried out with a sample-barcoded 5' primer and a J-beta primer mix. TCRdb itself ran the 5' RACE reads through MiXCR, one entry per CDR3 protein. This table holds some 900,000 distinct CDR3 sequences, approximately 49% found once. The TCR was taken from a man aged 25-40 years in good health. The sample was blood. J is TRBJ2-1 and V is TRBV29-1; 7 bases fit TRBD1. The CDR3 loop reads CSTTGVDYNEQFF. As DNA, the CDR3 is TGCAGTACAACAGGGGTAGACTACAATGAGCAGTTCTTC.